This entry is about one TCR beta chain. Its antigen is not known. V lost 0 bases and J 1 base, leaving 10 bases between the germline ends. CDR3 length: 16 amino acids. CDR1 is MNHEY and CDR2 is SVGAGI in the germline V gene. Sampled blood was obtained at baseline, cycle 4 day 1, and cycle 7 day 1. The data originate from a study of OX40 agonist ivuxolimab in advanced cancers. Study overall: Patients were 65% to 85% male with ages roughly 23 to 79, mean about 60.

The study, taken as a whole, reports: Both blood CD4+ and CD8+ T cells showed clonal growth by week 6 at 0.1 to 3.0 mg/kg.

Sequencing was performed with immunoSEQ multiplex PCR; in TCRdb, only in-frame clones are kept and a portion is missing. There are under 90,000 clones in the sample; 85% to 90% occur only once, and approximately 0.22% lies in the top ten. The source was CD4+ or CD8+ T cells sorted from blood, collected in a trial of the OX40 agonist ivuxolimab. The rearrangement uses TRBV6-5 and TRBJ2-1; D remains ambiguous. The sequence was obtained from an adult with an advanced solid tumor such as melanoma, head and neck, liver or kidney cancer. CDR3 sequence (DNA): TGTGCCAGCAGTTACTCGGGCAGTAAGTCCTACAATGAGCAGTTCTTC. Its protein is CASSYSGSKSYNEQFF.